Listed here are 23 T cell receptor beta chains from one sample, sequenced in a study of blood T cell repertoires in COVID-19. Produced via immunoSEQ multiplex PCR; TCRdb's table is partial and in-frame only. The sample contains some 70,000 clones, 75% to 85% of which appear only once. Sequencing was performed on peripheral blood. Source of these receptors: a woman aged 60-75 years with acute or convalescent COVID-19.

J is TRBJ1-2 and V is TRBV6-5; D is undetermined. Per the germline V gene, CDR1 is MNHEY and CDR2 is SVGAGI. The V end lost 10 bases, the J end lost 4 bases, and 19 bases lay between the germline ends. This CDR3 region has 14 residues. DNA for the CDR3: TGTGCCACTACCAACGGGGAGGGAGTCTATGGCTACACCTTC. It translates to CATTNGEGVYGYTF.

The rearrangement links TRBV19 to TRBJ2-2, with a possible D match to TRBD1 (5 bases). The V and J ends lost 5 bases and 4 bases respectively, with 14 bases between them. Germline-derived CDR1 and CDR2 are LNHDA and SQIVND (reference sequence). CDR3 length equals 15 residues. The CDR3 is CASSGVQGSTGELFF. CDR3 coding DNA: TGTGCCAGTAGTGGAGTTCAGGGCAGCACCGGGGAGCTGTTTTTT.

CDR3 DNA sequence: TGCGCCAGCAGCTTGAGGGGACAGGGGGCAACTAATGAAAAACTGTTTTTT. It encodes CASSLRGQGATNEKLFF. This rearrangement joins TRBV5-1 to TRBJ1-4, with 11 bases that match TRBD1. From germline, CDR1 is SGHRS and CDR2 YFSETQ. The CDR3 has 17 residues. Trimming took 1 base from V and 0 from J; bases not matched to a gene: 2.

This sequence joins TRBV5-4 and TRBJ1-2; 7 nucleotides line up with TRBD1. The length of the CDR3 is 15 residues. Germline assignment: CDR1 SGHNT and CDR2 YYREEE (reference sequence). V lost 3 bases and J lost 3; bases outside the gene matches: 8. The CDR3 DNA sequence: TGTGCCAGCAGCTCCCCGAGCCAGGGGGACTATGGCTACACCTTC. Amino acids: CASSSPSQGDYGYTF. The full variable domain, completed using reference TRBV5-4 and TRBJ1-2, is ETGVTQSPTHLIKTRGQQVTLRCSSQSGHNTVSWYQQALGQGPQFIFQYYREEENGRGNFPPRFSGLQFPNYSSELNVNALELDDSALYLCASSSPSQGDYGYTFGSGTRLTVV.

The rearrangement joins TRBV12-3 or TRBV12-4 to TRBJ1-1; 7 bases line up with TRBD1. V lost 1 base and J lost 7; bases outside the gene matches: 3. The CDR3 runs 13 residues. CDR3 in DNA: TGTGCCAGCAGTTTAGTAGGGGGCTTTGAAGCTTTCTTT. Its protein is CASSLVGGFEAFF.

The chain recombines TRBV19 with TRBJ2-6, with D maybe TRBD1 (6 bases). CDR3 length: 15 amino acids. V shed 6 bases and J shed 2 bases, with 11 bases lying between them. Germline loops: CDR1 LNHDA, CDR2 SQIVND (reference sequence). The CDR3 DNA follows: TGTGCCAGTAGGCCTACAGGGACTGGGGCCAACGTCCTGACTTTC. Amino acid sequence: CASRPTGTGANVLTF.

J is TRBJ2-5 and V is TRBV5-1; 10 bases align to TRBD2. J lost 3 bases, V lost 1 base, and 6 bases had no gene match. Per the germline V gene, CDR1 is SGHRS and CDR2 is YFSETQ. There are 16 residues in the CDR3. For the CDR3, the DNA is TGCGCCAGCAGCTTGTTTGTAGCGGGGGGAAAAGAGACCCAGTACTTC. This encodes CASSLFVAGGKETQYF. Combining the CDR3 with reference TRBV5-1 and TRBJ2-5 gives the whole variable domain KAGVTQTPRYLIKTRGQQVTLSCSPISGHRSVSWYQQTPGQGLQFLFEYFSETQRNKGNFPGRFSGRQFSNSRSEMNVSTLELGDSALYLCASSLFVAGGKETQYFGPGTRLLVL.

The chain joins TRBV10-3 to TRBJ1-2; 7 positions match TRBD1. The CDR3 loop spans 13 amino acids. The J segment lost 6 bases and the V segment lost 8 bases, leaving 9 bases of the junction unmatched. Germline assignment: CDR1 ENHRY and CDR2 SYGVKD. CDR3 in amino acids: CAIGNRGGNGYTF. CDR3 sequence (DNA): TGTGCCATCGGGAACAGGGGAGGTAATGGCTACACCTTC.

The chain carries TRBV6-2 or TRBV6-3 and TRBJ2-1; TRBD2 matches 12 bases. The germline gives CDR1 MNHEY, CDR2 SVGEGT. Trimming cost V 4 bases and J 6 bases; bases outside gene matches: 4. This CDR3 is built from 15 residues. The DNA for the CDR3 is TGTGCCAGCAGTTCAAGGACTAGCGGGGTCAATGAGCAGTTCTTC. Translated, it gives CASSSRTSGVNEQFF.

This clone was seen many times. The genes are TRBV29-1 and TRBJ2-1; 9 nucleotides line up with TRBD2. The V gene end was trimmed by 2 bases and the J gene end by 10 bases; junction bases not matched to a gene: 12. Germline assignment: CDR1 SQVTM and CDR2 ANQGSEA. The length of the CDR3 is 15 residues. CDR3: CSVERLGSGGAEQFF. The CDR3, as DNA: TGCAGCGTTGAAAGGTTAGGTAGCGGGGGAGCCGAGCAGTTCTTC.

The CDR3, as DNA: TGTGCCAGCAGCCAAGATCAGGTGACCACTGAAGCTTTCTTT. Amino acids: CASSQDQVTTEAFF. The chain is built from TRBV14 and TRBJ1-1; no clear D. Trimming removed 0 bases from V and 4 bases from J, with 9 bases in between. In germline, CDR1 is SGHDN, CDR2 FVKESK. The CDR3 runs to 14 residues.

The chain employs TRBV7-6 and TRBJ2-2; D is perhaps TRBD1 (6 bases). The CDR3 loop spans 16 amino acids. CDR1 and CDR2 from the germline V gene are SGHVS and FNYEAQ. Trimming pared 5 bases from V and 2 bases from J, leaving 15 bases between. The CDR3: CASSKNRALNTGELFF. The CDR3 DNA reads as TGTGCCAGCAGCAAAAACAGGGCCCTCAACACCGGGGAGCTGTTTTTT.

V is TRBV5-1 and J is TRBJ2-7, with TRBD2 identical over 9 bases. V was pared by 7 bases and J by 4 bases, with 12 bases of the junction left unmatched. The CDR3 spans 15 residues. Germline V CDR1 and CDR2: SGHRS, YFSETQ. CDR3 amino acids: CASGGDGLASYEQYF. CDR3 coding DNA: TGCGCCAGCGGGGGGGATGGACTAGCGTCGTACGAGCAGTACTTC.

This chain joins TRBV3-1 (or the pseudogene TRBV3-2) and TRBJ2-3; 10 nucleotides line up with TRBD2. V was pared by 5 bases and J by 4 bases, with 6 bases of the junction left unmatched. The CDR3 consists of 15 residues. Germline V gene lookup returns CDR1 LGHDT and CDR2 YNNKEL (reference sequence). CDR3 residues: CASSIGLAASDTQYF. CDR3 coding DNA: TGTGCCAGCAGCATCGGACTAGCGGCCTCAGATACGCAGTATTTT.

This chain links TRBV7-2 with TRBJ2-1, with 7 bases lining up with TRBD1. Trimming cost V 1 base and J 7 bases; bases outside gene matches: 4. This CDR3 has 14 residues. Germline values: CDR1 SGHTA, CDR2 FQGNSA. The CDR3 loop reads CASSLEGAKNEQFF. The CDR3 DNA is TGTGCCAGCAGCTTAGAGGGGGCGAAGAATGAGCAGTTCTTC.

This clone was detected only a few times. The gene calls are TRBV5-6 and TRBJ2-2; no clear D gene. Germline V gives CDR1 SGHDT, CDR2 YYEEEE. The CDR3 totals 12 residues. Trimming pared 1 base from V and 7 bases from J, leaving 5 bases between. For the CDR3, the DNA is TGTGCCAGCAGCTTGTCGTTCGGGGAGCTGTTTTTT. Protein: CASSLSFGELFF.

This clone was seen a few times. The chain recombines TRBV5-1 with TRBJ1-2; D is possibly TRBD1 (5 bases). V was cut by 0 bases and J by 6 bases, with 12 bases left in between. In germline, CDR1 is SGHRS, CDR2 YFSETQ. CDR3 length: 14 residues. CDR3 amino acids: CASSLAMGEDGYTF. CDR3 coding DNA: TGCGCCAGCAGCTTGGCCATGGGGGAGGATGGCTACACCTTC. Combining the CDR3 with reference TRBV5-1 and TRBJ1-2 gives the whole variable domain KAGVTQTPRYLIKTRGQQVTLSCSPISGHRSVSWYQQTPGQGLQFLFEYFSETQRNKGNFPGRFSGRQFSNSRSEMNVSTLELGDSALYLCASSLAMGEDGYTFGSGTRLTVV.

The V gene is TRBV5-1, the J gene TRBJ1-2; TRBD1 is a possible D gene (5 bases). This CDR3 contains 15 residues. CDR1 SGHRS and CDR2 YFSETQ come from the germline V gene. Trimming pared 4 bases from V and 2 bases from J, leaving 15 bases between. CDR3 loop: CASSESSGFNYGYTF. The CDR3 DNA reads TGCGCCAGCAGCGAATCTTCAGGGTTCAACTATGGCTACACCTTC.

A word on this clone: A read error may account for a junction end that differs from germline. This sequence joins TRBV13 and TRBJ2-7, with TRBD2 matching over 9 bases. Germline CDR1 and CDR2: PRHDT and FYEKMQ (reference sequence). The CDR3 is 16 residues long. DNA of the CDR3: TGTGCCCGCAGCTTCGGGGCGGGGGGGCGCACCTACGAGCAGTACTTC. Protein product: CARSFGAGGRTYEQYF.

V is TRBV6-5 and J is TRBJ1-2; 9 nucleotides align to TRBD1. The CDR3 length is 15 residues. V dropped 1 base and J dropped 5; count of bases not matched to a gene: 5. CDR1 and CDR2 (germline): MNHEY, SVGAGI. CDR3: CASSYLGQGLYGYTF. DNA for the CDR3: TGTGCCAGCAGTTACTTGGGACAGGGATTATATGGCTACACCTTC.

The genes are TRBV19 and TRBJ2-4; possibly TRBD1 for D (5 bases). This CDR3 has 15 residues. The V gene's germline CDR1 is LNHDA and CDR2 SQIVND (reference sequence). Trimming stripped 6 bases from V and 1 base from J, with 13 bases between. The DNA for the CDR3 is TGTGCCAGTAGATCCACCTGGGGCGCCAAAAACATTCAGTACTTC. Protein product: CASRSTWGAKNIQYF.

The rearrangement joins TRBV27 to TRBJ1-2; tentatively, D is TRBD1 (6 bases). Germline lookup yields CDR1 MNHEY and CDR2 SMNVEV (reference sequence). This CDR3 spans 17 amino acids. Trimming shortened V by 7 bases and J by 0 bases, and 21 bases separated the two germline ends. The CDR3 spells CASTIKRGGLANYGYTF. The CDR3 nucleotides read TGTGCCAGCACCATAAAGAGGGGGGGGTTAGCTAACTATGGCTACACCTTC.

The sample holds a few counts of this clone. The chain links TRBV4-3 to TRBJ1-2, with 7 nucleotides matching TRBD1. Unmatched junction bases numbered 10, after V lost 1 base and J lost 8 bases. The CDR3 has 15 residues. The germline CDR1 and CDR2 sequences are LGHNA and YSLEER. The CDR3 spells CASSQGNRDSEGYTF. The CDR3 DNA reads TGCGCCAGCAGCCAAGGTAACCGGGACAGTGAAGGCTACACCTTC.